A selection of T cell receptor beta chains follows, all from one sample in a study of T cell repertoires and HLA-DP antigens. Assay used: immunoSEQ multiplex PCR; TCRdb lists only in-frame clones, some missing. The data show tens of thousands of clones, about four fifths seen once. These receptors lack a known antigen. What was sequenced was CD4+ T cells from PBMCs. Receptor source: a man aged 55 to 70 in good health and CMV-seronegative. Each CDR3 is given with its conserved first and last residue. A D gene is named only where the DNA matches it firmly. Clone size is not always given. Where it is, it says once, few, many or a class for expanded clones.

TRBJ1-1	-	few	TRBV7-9	TGTGCCAGCAGCCCTTGGGGCACAGCTGAAGCTTTCTTT	CASSPWGTAEAFF
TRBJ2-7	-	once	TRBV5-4	TGTGCCAGCAGCTTGGGGTTCGGACAAATTGGCGAGCAGTACTTC	CASSLGFGQIGEQYF
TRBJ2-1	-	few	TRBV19	TGTGCCAGTAGTACCTACAATGAGCAGTTCTTC	CASSTYNEQFF
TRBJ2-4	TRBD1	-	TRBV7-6	TGTGCCAGCAGCTTAGTGCAGGGGGCAAAGGCCAAAAACATTCAGTACTTC	CASSLVQGAKAKNIQYF
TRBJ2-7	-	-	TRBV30	TGTGCCTGGAGTGTTGGGAGGAACTACGAGCAGTACTTC	CAWSVGRNYEQYF
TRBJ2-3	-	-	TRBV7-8	TGTGCCAGCAGTCCAAGGACAGAAACAGATACGCAGTATTTT	CASSPRTETDTQYF
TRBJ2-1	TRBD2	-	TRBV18	TGTGCCAGCTCGACGGGAGGTGTTTCTGAGCAGTTCTTC	CASSTGGVSEQFF
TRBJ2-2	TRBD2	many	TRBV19	TGTGCCAGTAGTAAGCTAGCGGGAGGGCCGACCGGGGAGCTGTTTTTT	CASSKLAGGPTGELFF
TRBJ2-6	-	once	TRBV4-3	TGCGCCAGCAGCCAAGCCGCGACAGGCTTCTCTGGGGCCAACGTCCTGACTTTC	CASSQAATGFSGANVLTF
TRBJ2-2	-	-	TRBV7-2	TGTGCCAGCAGCTTAAATCCGAACACCGGGGAGCTGTTTTTT	CASSLNPNTGELFF
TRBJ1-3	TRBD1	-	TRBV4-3	TGCGCCAGCAGCCAAGCTGGGACAGGGGGAAACACCATATATTTT	CASSQAGTGGNTIYF
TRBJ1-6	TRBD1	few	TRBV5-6	TGTGCCAGCAGCTCACGACAGGGTTGGTCCATCACCCTCCACTTT	CASSSRQGWSITLHF
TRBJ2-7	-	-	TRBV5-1	TGCGCCAGCAGCTTGGATGGAGGCAGTATCCAGTACTTC	CASSLDGGSIQYF
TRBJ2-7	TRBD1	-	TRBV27	TGTGCCAGCAGTACACTAGACAGGGCAACCTACGAGCAGTACTTC	CASSTLDRATYEQYF
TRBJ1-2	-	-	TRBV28	TGTGCCAGCAGTTTCGACCGGGGGCGTTCGAGGGGCTACACCTTC	CASSFDRGRSRGYTF
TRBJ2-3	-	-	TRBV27	TGTGCCAGCAGTTTCTATCGAGCGGACAGCACAGATACGCAGTATTTT	CASSFYRADSTDTQYF
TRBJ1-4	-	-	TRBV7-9	TGTGCCAGCAGCCGCGATAATGAAAAACTGTTTTTT	CASSRDNEKLFF
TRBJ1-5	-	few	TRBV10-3	TGTGCCATCAGTGGGGTCGATCAGCCCCAGCATTTT	CAISGVDQPQHF
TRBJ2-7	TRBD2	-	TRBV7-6	TGTGCCAGCAGCTTGTCTAGCGGGGTTACCTACGAGCAGTACTTC	CASSLSSGVTYEQYF
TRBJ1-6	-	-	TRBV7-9	TGTGCCAGCAGCTCGGACAGCTATAATTCACCCCTCCACTTT	CASSSDSYNSPLHF
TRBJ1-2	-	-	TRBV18	TGTGCCAGCTCACCATCGGCGGAGAACTATGGCTACACCTTC	CASSPSAENYGYTF
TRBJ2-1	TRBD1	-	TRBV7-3	TGTGCCAGCAGCCGGGACAGGGATAATGAGCAGTTCTTC	CASSRDRDNEQFF
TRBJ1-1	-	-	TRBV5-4	TGTGCCAGCACCCCCCATCGGACAGACACTGAAGCTTTCTTT	CASTPHRTDTEAFF
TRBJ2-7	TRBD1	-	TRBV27	TGTGCCAGCAGTCGGACAGGGATCGCCTACGAGCAGTACTTC	CASSRTGIAYEQYF
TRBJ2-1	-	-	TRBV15	TGTGCCACCAGCTCTCCCGGCAGGGAAGAGCAGTTCTTC	CATSSPGREEQFF
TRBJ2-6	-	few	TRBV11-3	TGTGCCAGCAGCCCTGGGGGCAGGCACCGCTCTGGGGCCAACGTCCTGACTTTC	CASSPGGRHRSGANVLTF
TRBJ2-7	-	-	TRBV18	TGTGCCAGCTCACCACTCGGTCCTCCCTACGAGCAGTACTTC	CASSPLGPPYEQYF
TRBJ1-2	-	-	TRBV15	TGTGCCACCAGCAGAGAGAGGAGAACCTATGGCTACACCTTC	CATSRERRTYGYTF
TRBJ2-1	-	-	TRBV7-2	TGTGCCAGCAGCTACAGGGACACCAGCTACAATGAGCAGTTCTTC	CASSYRDTSYNEQFF
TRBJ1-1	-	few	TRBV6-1	TGTGCCAGCAGTGAAGAGTGGGGTTTGAGGACTGAAGCTTTCTTT	CASSEEWGLRTEAFF
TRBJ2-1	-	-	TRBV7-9	TGTGCCAGCAGCTTAACTCTAAATGAGCAGTTCTTC	CASSLTLNEQFF
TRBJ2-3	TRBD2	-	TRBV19	TGTGCCAGTAGTTCCCGCGGGGGAACCTCCACAGATACGCAGTATTTT	CASSSRGGTSTDTQYF
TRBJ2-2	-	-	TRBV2	TGTGCCAGCTCCAAGGGGGGAACCGGGGAGCTGTTTTTT	CASSKGGTGELFF
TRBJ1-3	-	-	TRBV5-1	TGCGCCAGCAGCTTGGGAGGGGTAGGAAACACCATATATTTT	CASSLGGVGNTIYF
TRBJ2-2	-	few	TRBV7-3	TGTGCCAGCAGCTTTTCGGGGAACACCGGGGAGCTGTTTTTT	CASSFSGNTGELFF
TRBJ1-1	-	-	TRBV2	TGTGCCAGCAGTATCGAGCTGGGAGCTTTCTTT	CASSIELGAFF
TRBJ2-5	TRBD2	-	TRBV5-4	TGTGCCAGCAGCCCCCAGCGGGGGGCACATCAAGAGACCCAGTACTTC	CASSPQRGAHQETQYF
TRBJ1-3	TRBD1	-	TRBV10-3	TGTGCCATCAGTTTCGGGACAGACTCTGGAAACACCATATATTTT	CAISFGTDSGNTIYF
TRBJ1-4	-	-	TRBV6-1	TGTGCCAGCGGGAGGAGGCAGGAACATGAAAAACTGTTTTTT	CASGRRQEHEKLFF
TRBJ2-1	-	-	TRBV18	TGTGCCAGCTCACGTACTAAAGGGAGGTCTCAGAATGAGCAGTTCTTC	CASSRTKGRSQNEQFF
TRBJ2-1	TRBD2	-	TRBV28	TGTGCCAGCAGTTTCCGCGGGGGGCCCTACAATGAGCAGTTCTTC	CASSFRGGPYNEQFF
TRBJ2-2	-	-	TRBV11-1	TGTGCCAGCAGCCCACGGGCGGGGGCGAGAACCGGGGAGCTGTTTTTT	CASSPRAGARTGELFF
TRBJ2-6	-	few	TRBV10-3	TGTGCCATCAGTGAGTCGTCGGTAATTAGGATCTCTGGGGCCAACGTCCTGACTTTC	CAISESSVIRISGANVLTF
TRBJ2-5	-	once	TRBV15	TGTGCCACCAGCAGAGGATCGGGGGGCCGGGAGACCCAGTACTTC	CATSRGSGGRETQYF
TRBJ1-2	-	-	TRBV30	TGTGCCTGGAGTGTGTTAAGGGCCCCTGGCTACACCTTC	CAWSVLRAPGYTF
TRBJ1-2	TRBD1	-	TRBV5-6	TGTGCCAGCAGCACGACAGGGACCTATGGCTACACCTTC	CASSTTGTYGYTF
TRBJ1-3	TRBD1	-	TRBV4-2	TGTGCCAGCAGCCGAGGGATCACAGGGGCGGGTGGAAACACCATATATTTT	CASSRGITGAGGNTIYF
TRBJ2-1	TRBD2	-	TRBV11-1	TGTGCCAGCAGTCAAGCGGGGATCGAGCAGTTCTTC	CASSQAGIEQFF
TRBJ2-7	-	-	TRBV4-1	TGCGCCAGCAGCCAAGCCGGGACCCAGAGCTCCTACGAGCAGTACTTC	CASSQAGTQSSYEQYF
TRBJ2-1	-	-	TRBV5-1	TGCGCCAGCAGCTTCTCGACGGACAATGAGCAGTTCTTC	CASSFSTDNEQFF
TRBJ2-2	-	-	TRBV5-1	TGCGCCAGCAGCGGGGGACTCCCGGGGACCGGGGAGCTGTTTTTT	CASSGGLPGTGELFF
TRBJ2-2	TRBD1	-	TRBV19	TGTGCCAGTAGTATCAGGGACAGGGGAAACACCGGGGAGCTGTTTTTT	CASSIRDRGNTGELFF